The T cell receptor (beta chain) under discussion was sequenced for a study of post-analysis software for immune sequencing data. Background on the study: Multiple sclerosis in the patients followed relapsing-remitting, secondary progressive and progressive-relapsing courses.

This clonotype appeared a few times. Its antigen remains unidentified. cDNA libraries for TCR beta contained unique molecular identifiers. Each sample of roughly 0.9 to 10 million input T cells yielded roughly 0.5 million cDNA molecules, so each molecule approximated one T cell. From the PCR reads, TCRdb called clonotypes with MiXCR, one entry per CDR3 protein. The repertoire holds approximately 730,000 distinct CDR3 sequences, with 40% to 55% as singletons. Study-wide findings and caveats: The F measure placed samples prepared in the same batch into strongly shared clusters. Included in a set of roughly five TRBV segments more frequent in patients than controls were TRBV5-6, TRBV5-1 and TRBV20-1. People with multiple sclerosis had a significantly lower normalized Chao1 diversity than controls did.

Trimming took 5 bases from V and 2 from J, leaving 16 bases between them. The CDR3 has 14 amino acids. Germline CDR1 DFQATT, CDR2 SNEGSKA (reference sequence). V gene TRBV20-1 combines with J gene TRBJ2-7; D is ambiguous. The receptor's source is a girl under 18 with multiple sclerosis. Material: blood. In DNA, the CDR3 is TGCAGTGCTTTAGAAACTGTTGGACCCTACGAGCAGTACTTC. It specifies CSALETVGPYEQYF.